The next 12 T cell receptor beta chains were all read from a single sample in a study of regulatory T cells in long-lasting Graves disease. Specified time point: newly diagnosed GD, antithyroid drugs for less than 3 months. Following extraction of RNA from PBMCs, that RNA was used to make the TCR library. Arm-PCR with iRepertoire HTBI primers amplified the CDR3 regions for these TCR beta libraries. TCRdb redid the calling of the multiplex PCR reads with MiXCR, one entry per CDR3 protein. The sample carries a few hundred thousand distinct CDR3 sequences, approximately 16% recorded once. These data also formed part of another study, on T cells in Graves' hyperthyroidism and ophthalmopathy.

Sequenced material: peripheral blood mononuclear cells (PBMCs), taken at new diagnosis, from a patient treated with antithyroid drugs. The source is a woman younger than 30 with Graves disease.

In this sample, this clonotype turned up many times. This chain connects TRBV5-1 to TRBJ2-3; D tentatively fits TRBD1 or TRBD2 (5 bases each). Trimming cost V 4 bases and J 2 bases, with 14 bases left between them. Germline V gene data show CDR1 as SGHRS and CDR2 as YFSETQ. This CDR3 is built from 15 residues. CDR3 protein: CASSLGTVNTDTQYF. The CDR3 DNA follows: TGCGCCAGCAGCCTGGGGACGGTCAACACAGATACGCAGTATTTT.

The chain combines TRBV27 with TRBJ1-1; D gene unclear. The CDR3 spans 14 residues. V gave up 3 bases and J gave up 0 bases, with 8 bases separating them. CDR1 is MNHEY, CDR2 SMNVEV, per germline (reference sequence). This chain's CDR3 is CASSLRELNTEAFF. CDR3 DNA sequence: TGTGCCAGCAGTTTGAGGGAGCTGAACACTGAAGCTTTCTTT.

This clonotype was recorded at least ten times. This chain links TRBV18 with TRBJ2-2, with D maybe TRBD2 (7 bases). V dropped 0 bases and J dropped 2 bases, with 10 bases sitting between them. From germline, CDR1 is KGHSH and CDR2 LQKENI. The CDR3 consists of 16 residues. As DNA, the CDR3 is TGTGCCAGCTCACCACCGCGGGGGCAAAACACCGGGGAGCTGTTTTTT. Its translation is CASSPPRGQNTGELFF.

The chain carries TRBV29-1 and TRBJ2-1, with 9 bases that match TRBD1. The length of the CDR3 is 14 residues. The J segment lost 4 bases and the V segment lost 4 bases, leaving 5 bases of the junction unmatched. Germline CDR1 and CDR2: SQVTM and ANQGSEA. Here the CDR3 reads CSVGGTGYYNEQFF. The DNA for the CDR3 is TGCAGCGTTGGAGGGACAGGGTATTACAATGAGCAGTTCTTC.

In DNA form, the CDR3 reads TGTGCCAGCAGTGTACGACAGCAGTACTTC. It specifies CASSVRQQYF. V and J are TRBV2 and TRBJ2-7, with D unresolved. Between the trimmed V and J ends, which lost 4 bases and 8 bases, there was a span of 6 bases. Germline assignment: CDR1 SNHLY and CDR2 FYNNEI. The length of the CDR3 is 10 residues.

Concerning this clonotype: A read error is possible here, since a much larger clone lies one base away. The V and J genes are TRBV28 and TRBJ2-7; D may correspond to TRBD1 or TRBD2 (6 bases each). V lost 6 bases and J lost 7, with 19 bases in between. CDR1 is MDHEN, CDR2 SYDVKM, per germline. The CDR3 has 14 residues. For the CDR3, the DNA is TGTGCCAGCAGCTACACGATGGGGGGCTTTGAGCAGTACTTC. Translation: CASSYTMGGFEQYF.

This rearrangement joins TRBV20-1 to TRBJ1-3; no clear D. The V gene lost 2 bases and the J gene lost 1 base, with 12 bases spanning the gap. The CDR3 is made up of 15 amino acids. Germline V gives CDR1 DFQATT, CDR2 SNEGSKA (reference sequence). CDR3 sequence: CSARLGVLSGNTIYF. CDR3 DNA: TGCAGTGCTAGATTGGGAGTTTTATCTGGAAACACCATATATTTT.

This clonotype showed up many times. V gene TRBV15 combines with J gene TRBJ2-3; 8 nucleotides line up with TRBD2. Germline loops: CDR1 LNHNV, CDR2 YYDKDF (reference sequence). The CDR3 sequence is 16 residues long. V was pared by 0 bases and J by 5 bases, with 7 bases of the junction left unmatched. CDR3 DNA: TGTGCCACCAGCAGAGATCCGGCGGGGGGAGTAGATACGCAGTATTTT. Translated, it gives CATSRDPAGGVDTQYF.

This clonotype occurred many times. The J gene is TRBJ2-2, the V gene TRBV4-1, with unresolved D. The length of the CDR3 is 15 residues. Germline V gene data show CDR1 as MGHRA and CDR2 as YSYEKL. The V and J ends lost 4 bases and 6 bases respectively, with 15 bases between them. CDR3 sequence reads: CASSPQDGIAGELFF. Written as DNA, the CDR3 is TGCGCCAGCAGCCCCCAGGACGGAATCGCCGGGGAGCTGTTTTTT.

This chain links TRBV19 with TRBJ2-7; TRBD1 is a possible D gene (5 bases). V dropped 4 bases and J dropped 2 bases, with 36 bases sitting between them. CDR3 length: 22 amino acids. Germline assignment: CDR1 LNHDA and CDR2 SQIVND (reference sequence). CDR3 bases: TGTGCCAGTAGTAGCCCTGGAAAGGTACAGGTTTGCTTTCTCATTTACCCCTACGAGCAGTACTTC. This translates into CASSSPGKVQVCFLIYPYEQYF.

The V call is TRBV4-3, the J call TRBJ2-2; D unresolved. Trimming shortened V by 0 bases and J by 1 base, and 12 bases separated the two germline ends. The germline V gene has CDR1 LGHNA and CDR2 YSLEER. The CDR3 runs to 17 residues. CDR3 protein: CASSQEFGRKNTGELFF. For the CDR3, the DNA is TGCGCCAGCAGCCAAGAGTTTGGCAGAAAGAACACCGGGGAGCTGTTTTTT.

CDR3 amino acids: CASSPRWQGAHEQYF. The CDR3, as DNA: TGTGCCAGCAGCCCTCGATGGCAGGGGGCCCACGAGCAGTACTTC. V is TRBV14 and J is TRBJ2-7, with 8 positions matching TRBD1. V lost 4 bases, J lost 5 bases, and 10 bases stayed unmatched. Germline-derived CDR1 and CDR2 are SGHDN and FVKESK. This CDR3 has 15 residues.